What follows are 4 T cell receptor beta chains derived from one specimen sequenced in a study of CD8+CD57+ T cells in acquired aplastic anemia. TCR beta VDJ and CDR3 profiles were obtained from a genomic DNA template. One entry per CDR3 protein, called by TCRdb with MiXCR from the reads. Among more than 250,000 distinct CDR3 sequences listed, about 80% were seen once. The patients chosen for sequencing had shown expansion of CD8+CD57+ cells (detected by flow cytometry). Sequencing input: sorted CD4+, CD8+, or CD8+CD57+ T cells (not recorded which) from PBMCs. The receptors derive from a human donor with aplastic anemia.

A remark on this clonotype: In this CDR3 the conserved last residue, phenylalanine or tryptophan, is missing, so a read error is likely. Because the CDR3's place on the DNA is in doubt, the DNA is left out and the CDR3 is given as listed by TCRdb. The chain is built from TRBV7-2 and TRBJ2-3; TRBD2 is the table's D call and was not checked against the DNA. The CDR3 adds up to 13 amino acids, both ends counted. Germline V gene lookup returns CDR1 SGHTA and CDR2 FQGNSA. The CDR3 loop is CASGFEPAGTALS.

CDR3 sequence (DNA): TGTGCCAGCAGCTTGGCAGGGGGGACCGACTATAGCTACTACTTC. The encoded protein is CASSLAGGTDYSYYF. The chain links TRBV7-3 to TRBJ2-5, with D maybe TRBD1 (7 bases). The CDR3 is 15 amino acids. CDR1 is SGHTA and CDR2 is FQGTGA in the germline V gene. Trimming left V 3 bases short and J 14 bases short, with 25 bases between.

A word on this clonotype: One end of the junction fails to match germline, which may point to a read error. This chain connects TRBV7-2 to TRBJ2-3, with D perhaps matching TRBD2 (6 bases). This CDR3 region has 13 residues. Germline-derived CDR1 and CDR2 are SGHTA and FQGNSA. As DNA, the CDR3 is TGTGCCAGCAGCTTAGCGGGAGGAGCTACTCCGCATTTT. This codes for CASSLAGGATPHF.

The CDR3 DNA reads as TGTGCCAGCAGCGCCGGGACTCTAGCGGTAGATACGCAGTATTTT. Amino acid sequence: CASSAGTLAVDTQYF. The chain links TRBV2 to TRBJ2-5; 7 positions agree with TRBD2. The DNA end favors TRBJ2-3, so the J call may be wrong. The CDR3 contains 15 residues. Germline CDR1 is SNHLY and CDR2 is FYNNEI.